The rows below give T cell receptor beta chains drawn from one sample of a study of blood T cell repertoires in COVID-19. Only in-frame clones appear in the TCRdb table, and some are missing; sequencing was by immunoSEQ multiplex PCR. The sample carries about 130,000 clones, roughly 77% recorded once. Sequenced input: peripheral blood. The receptors come from a woman aged 70 to 79 with COVID-19, enrolled during active disease. Each CDR3 is given with its conserved first and last residue. Each record gives: J gene, V gene, D gene, CDR3 length, CDR3 DNA, CDR3 protein. D genes are given only for firm matches.

>TRBJ1-1|TRBV6-5|NA|15
TGTGCCAGCAGTCTCATTTTACCCGGGGTCACTGAAGCTTTCTTT
CASSLILPGVTEAFF
>TRBJ2-5|TRBV7-7|TRBD2|14
TGTGCTAGCAGCTTAGGGAGGGGCGGAGAGACCCAGTACTTC
CASSLGRGGETQYF
>TRBJ2-1|TRBV7-2|NA|11
TGTGCCAGCAGCTTCATCAATGAGCAGTTCTTC
CASSFINEQFF
>TRBJ2-2|TRBV6-5|NA|14
TGTGCCAGCCTGCGTGCCCAGAACACCGGGGAGCTGTTTTTT
CASLRAQNTGELFF
>TRBJ1-1|TRBV25-1|NA|17
TGTGCCAGCAGTGATGCGGGGCCAGGCGGAATAAACACTGAAGCTTTCTTT
CASSDAGPGGINTEAFF
>TRBJ1-3|TRBV6-5|TRBD1|16
TGTGCCAGCAGTTACATAACAGGGGGCTCTGGAAACACCATATATTTT
CASSYITGGSGNTIYF
>TRBJ2-3|TRBV9|NA|14
TGTGCCAGCAGCGTTGGTCCAGGGACAGATACGCAGTATTTT
CASSVGPGTDTQYF
>TRBJ1-1|TRBV5-6|NA|14
TGTGCCAGCAGCCCGGCGGGGGGGCGCACTGAAGCTTTCTTT
CASSPAGGRTEAFF
>TRBJ2-1|TRBV6-6|NA|14
TGTGCCAGCAGTTACTCGAGTGTTTCCTATGAGCAGTTCTTC
CASSYSSVSYEQFF
>TRBJ1-4|TRBV28|NA|12
TGTGCCAGCAGTCCGACAGACGAAAAACTGTTTTTT
CASSPTDEKLFF
>TRBJ2-3|TRBV19|TRBD2|15
TGTGCCAGTAGTCCCACGGGCGGGGGGTTTGATACGCAGTATTTT
CASSPTGGGFDTQYF
>TRBJ1-5|TRBV19|NA|16
TGTGCCAGTAGTATGGTAGGGGGGGCAGGCAATCAGCCCCAGCATTTT
CASSMVGGAGNQPQHF
>TRBJ1-2|TRBV6-1|NA|15
TGTGCCAGCAGTGAGCCCGACAGATATTTCTATGGCTACACCTTC
CASSEPDRYFYGYTF